This T cell receptor (beta chain) came from a study of blood T cell repertoires in COVID-19. This CDR3 is 16 amino acids long. V shed 5 bases, J shed 9 bases, and the junction held 14 bases outside the gene matches. CDR1 and CDR2 from the germline V gene are MNHEY and SVGEGT. Authors' methods: Nucleated cell counts were estimated from reference gene primer amplification. Clones were read by immunoSEQ multiplex PCR, and TCRdb kept only the in-frame ones, dropping some. V and J calls and clone size are given by that table; D and trimming were obtained from the DNA. The sample carries roughly 150,000 clones, just under 85% recorded once.

The V call is TRBV6-2 or TRBV6-3, the J call TRBJ2-1; 9 bases agree with TRBD2. This TCR was sampled from a woman of 80 years or more with COVID-19, enrolled during active disease. What was sequenced was peripheral blood. The CDR3, as DNA: TGTGCCAGCAGTACCCCCAGGTTAGCGGGAGAGAGTGAGCAGTTCTTC. This gives the protein CASSTPRLAGESEQFF.